A selection of T cell receptor beta chains follows, all from one sample in a study of CD8 T cells in Susac syndrome. Using its own MiXCR run on the immunoSEQ multiplex PCR reads, TCRdb lists one record per CDR3 protein. The data hold about 180,000 distinct CDR3 sequences, with approximately 95% observed a single time. Source material: CD8+ T cells from PBMCs. The receptors were gathered from a human donor with multiple sclerosis. Both conserved end residues are part of each CDR3. The D gene is left open where the match is weak.

D gene	V gene	J gene	CDR3 protein	CDR3 DNA
-	TRBV27	TRBJ2-5	CASSPAGRGQETQYF	TGTGCCAGCAGCCCCGCCGGTAGGGGGCAAGAGACCCAGTACTTC
-	TRBV7-8	TRBJ1-5	CASSSNRQGTIGNQPQHF	TGTGCCAGCAGCTCCAATCGGCAGGGTACAATCGGCAATCAGCCCCAGCATTTT
-	TRBV29-1	TRBJ1-2	CSVEVRGYGYTF	TGCAGCGTTGAAGTCAGGGGCTATGGCTACACCTTC
-	TRBV9	TRBJ2-7	CASSVYPLYEQYF	TGTGCCAGCAGCGTATATCCACTCTACGAGCAGTACTTC
-	TRBV11-2	TRBJ2-1	CANSWGNEQFF	TGTGCCAACTCTTGGGGCAATGAGCAGTTCTTC
TRBD1	TRBV7-9	TRBJ2-7	CASSSTRRGRPYEQYF	TGTGCCAGCAGCTCCACCCGCAGGGGGCGACCCTACGAGCAGTACTTC
-	TRBV7-9	TRBJ1-3	CASRQSGNTIYF	TGTGCCAGCAGGCAATCTGGAAACACCATATATTTT
TRBD1	TRBV11-2	TRBJ2-1	CASSLVPGTGASREQFF	TGTGCCAGCAGCTTAGTTCCCGGGACAGGAGCGAGTCGGGAGCAGTTCTTC
TRBD2	TRBV2	TRBJ2-1	CASSDRLAGTPRGEQFF	TGTGCCAGCAGTGATCGACTAGCGGGTACCCCAAGGGGCGAGCAGTTCTTC
TRBD1	TRBV20-1	TRBJ1-1	CSATKLQTGGRTEAFF	TGCAGTGCTACCAAACTTCAGACAGGGGGCAGGACTGAAGCTTTCTTT
TRBD2	TRBV29-1	TRBJ2-1	CSANGGVSYNEQFF	TGCAGCGCGAACGGGGGGGTCTCCTACAATGAGCAGTTCTTC
TRBD1	TRBV2	TRBJ1-1	CASTGTGTNTEAFF	TGTGCCAGCACCGGGACAGGGACGAACACTGAAGCTTTCTTT
-	TRBV29-1	TRBJ1-2	CSVEGVEYNYGYTF	TGCAGCGTTGAAGGGGTAGAATATAACTATGGCTACACCTTC
-	TRBV16	TRBJ2-3	CASSQWVSDTQYF	TGTGCCAGCAGCCAATGGGTTTCAGATACGCAGTATTTT
-	TRBV2	TRBJ2-7	CASSERLASSYEQYF	TGTGCCAGCAGTGAGAGGCTAGCTTCTTCCTACGAGCAGTACTTC